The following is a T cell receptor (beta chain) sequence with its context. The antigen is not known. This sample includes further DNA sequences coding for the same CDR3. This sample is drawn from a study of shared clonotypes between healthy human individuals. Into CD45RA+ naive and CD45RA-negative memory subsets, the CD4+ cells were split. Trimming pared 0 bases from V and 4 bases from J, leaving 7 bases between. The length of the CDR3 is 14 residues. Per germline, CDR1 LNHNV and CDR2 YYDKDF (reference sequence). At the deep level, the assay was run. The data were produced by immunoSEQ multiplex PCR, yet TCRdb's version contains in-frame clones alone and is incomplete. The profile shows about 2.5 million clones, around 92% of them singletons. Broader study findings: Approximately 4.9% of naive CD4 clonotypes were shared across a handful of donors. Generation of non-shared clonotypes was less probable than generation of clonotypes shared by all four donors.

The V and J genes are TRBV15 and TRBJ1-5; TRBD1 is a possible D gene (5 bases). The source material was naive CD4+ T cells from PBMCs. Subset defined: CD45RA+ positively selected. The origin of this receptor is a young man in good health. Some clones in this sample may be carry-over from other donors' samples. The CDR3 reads CATSRDQGNQPQHF. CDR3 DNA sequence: TGTGCCACCAGCAGAGATCAGGGAAATCAGCCCCAGCATTTT.